Below, 5 T cell receptor beta chains from the same sample are listed, as sequenced in a study of blood T cell repertoires in COVID-19. Method: immunoSEQ multiplex PCR; TCRdb's copy keeps in-frame clones and lacks some. The sample records roughly 250,000 clones, 75% to 90% being singletons. The sequenced sample consisted of PBMCs or T cells enriched from blood (not recorded which). The receptors were gathered from a woman younger than 30 who had recovered from COVID-19.

The CDR3 bases are TGTGCCAGCAGCGATTTGAGGCTAGCGGGCACCGGGGAGCTGTTTTTT. Translation gives CASSDLRLAGTGELFF. This rearrangement joins TRBV9 to TRBJ2-2; 8 bases line up with TRBD2. The CDR3 length is 16 residues. Trimming took 3 bases from V and 4 from J; bases not matched to a gene: 8. Germline CDR1 and CDR2: SGDLS and YYNGEE.

This chain joins TRBV19 and TRBJ2-5; the D gene is possibly TRBD2 (6 bases). Germline V lookup: CDR1 LNHDA, CDR2 SQIVND (reference sequence). The CDR3 has 14 amino acids. Deletions cut 1 base from V and 1 base from J, with 7 bases between. The CDR3 protein is CASSIGGAQETQYF. The CDR3 DNA follows: TGTGCCAGTAGTATAGGCGGGGCCCAAGAGACCCAGTACTTC.

The chain joins TRBV7-3 to TRBJ2-1, with TRBD2 matching 8 bases. Trimming took 3 bases from V and 8 from J; bases not matched to a gene: 15. Germline CDR1 and CDR2: SGHTA and FQGTGA. There are 17 residues in the CDR3. The DNA of the CDR3 is TGTGCCAGCAGCTTCCTTCAAGCGGGGGCGGGAGGCGATGAGCAGTTCTTC. Translation: CASSFLQAGAGGDEQFF.

The rearrangement uses TRBV5-1 and TRBJ2-5, with a tentative D call TRBD1 (5 bases). Looked up from germline, CDR1 is SGHRS and CDR2 is YFSETQ. Trimming stripped 3 bases from V and 5 bases from J, with 20 bases between. This CDR3 contains 16 residues. This chain's CDR3 is CASSSFRQGRLETQYF. CDR3 coding DNA: TGCGCCAGCAGCTCCTTCCGGCAGGGTAGGCTTGAGACCCAGTACTTC.

As for this clone: At one of its ends the junction is not consistent with the germline gene, which may arise from a read error. This chain links TRBV7-7 with TRBJ2-1; D is undetermined. The CDR3 is made up of 15 amino acids. Germline CDR1 and CDR2: SSHAT and FNYEAQ (reference sequence). The CDR3 is CASSQYSVSYNEQFF. In DNA, the CDR3 is TGTGCTAGCAGCCAATATTCAGTCTCCTACAATGAGCAGTTCTTC.